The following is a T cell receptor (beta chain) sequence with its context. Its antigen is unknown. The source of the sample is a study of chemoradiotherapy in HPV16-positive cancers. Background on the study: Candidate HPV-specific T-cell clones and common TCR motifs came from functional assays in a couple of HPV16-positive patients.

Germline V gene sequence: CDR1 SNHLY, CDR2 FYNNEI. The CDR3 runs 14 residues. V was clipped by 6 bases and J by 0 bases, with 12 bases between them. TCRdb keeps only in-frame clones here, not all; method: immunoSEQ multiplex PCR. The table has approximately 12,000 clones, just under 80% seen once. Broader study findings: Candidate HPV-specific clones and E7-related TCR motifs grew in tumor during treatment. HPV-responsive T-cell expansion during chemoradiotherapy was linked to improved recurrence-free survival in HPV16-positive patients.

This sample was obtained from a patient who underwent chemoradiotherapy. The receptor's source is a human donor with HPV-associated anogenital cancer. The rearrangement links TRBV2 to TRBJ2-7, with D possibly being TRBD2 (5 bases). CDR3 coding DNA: TGTGCCAGCAGGGACTCGCCGAGCTCCTACGAGCAGTACTTC. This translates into CASRDSPSSYEQYF. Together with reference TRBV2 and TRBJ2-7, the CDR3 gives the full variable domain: EPEVTQTPSHQVTQMGQEVILRCVPISNHLYFYWYRQILGQKVEFLVSFYNNEISEKSEIFDDQFSVERPDGSNFTLKIRSTKLEDSAMYFCASRDSPSSYEQYFGPGTRLTVT.